This TCR beta chain was obtained from a study of graft-versus-host responses after intestinal transplantation. Study-level information: The whole recipient group had anti-thymocyte globulin induction followed by tacrolimus and steroids for 2 to 3 years. Findings of the study overall: Patients who carried graft-donor T cell macrochimerism also had high graft-versus-host to host-versus-graft clonal ratios in their allografts. After transplant, early declines in HvG clones were associated with peak levels of circulating GvH clones. Researchers found GvH clones in recipient marrow, and some showed up first in ileum or blood.

Assay: immunoSEQ multiplex PCR; the TCRdb copy retains only in-frame clones and omits some. The sample has 100,000 or so clones; roughly nine tenths are singletons. With regard to this clone: Its antigen is still unknown.

The source material was unstimulated CD4+ T cells sorted from spleen or lymph node cells, sampled before transplant. This TCR derives from a human donor who was the organ donor for an intestinal transplant.

CDR3 residues: CASSLGTPQNNEQFF. Here the CDR3 DNA reads TGCGCCAGCAGCTTGGGGACACCCCAAAACAATGAGCAGTTCTTC. This chain joins TRBV5-1 and TRBJ2-1; possibly TRBD1 for D (5 bases). The CDR3 has 15 residues. In germline, CDR1 is SGHRS, CDR2 YFSETQ. V lost 0 bases to trimming and J lost 5 bases, with 12 bases between them.